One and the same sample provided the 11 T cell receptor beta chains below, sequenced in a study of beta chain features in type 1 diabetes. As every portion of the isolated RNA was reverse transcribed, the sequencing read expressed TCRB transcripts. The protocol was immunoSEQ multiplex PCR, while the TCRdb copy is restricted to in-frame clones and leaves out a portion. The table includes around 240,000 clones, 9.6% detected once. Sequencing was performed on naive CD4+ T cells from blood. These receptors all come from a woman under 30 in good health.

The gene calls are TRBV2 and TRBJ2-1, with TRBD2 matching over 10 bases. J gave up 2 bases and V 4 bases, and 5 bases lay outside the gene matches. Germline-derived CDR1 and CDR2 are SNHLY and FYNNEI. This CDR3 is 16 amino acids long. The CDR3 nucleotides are TGTGCCAGCAGTGCAAGGAGCGGGAGGGCCTACAATGAGCAGTTCTTC. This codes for CASSARSGRAYNEQFF.

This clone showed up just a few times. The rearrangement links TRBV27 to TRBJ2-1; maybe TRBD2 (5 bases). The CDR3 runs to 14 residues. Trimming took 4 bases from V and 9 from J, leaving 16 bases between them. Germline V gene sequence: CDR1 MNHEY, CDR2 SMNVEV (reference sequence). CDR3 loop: CASSYSILVLEQFF. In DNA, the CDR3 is TGTGCCAGCAGTTACTCTATACTAGTCCTTGAGCAGTTCTTC.

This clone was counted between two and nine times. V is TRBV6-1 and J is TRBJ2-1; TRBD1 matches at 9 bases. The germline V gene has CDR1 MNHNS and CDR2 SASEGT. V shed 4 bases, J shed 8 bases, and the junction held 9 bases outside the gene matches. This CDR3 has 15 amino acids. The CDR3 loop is CASSGRGTGSYEQFF. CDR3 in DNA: TGTGCCAGCAGTGGACGGGGGACAGGGTCGTATGAGCAGTTCTTC.

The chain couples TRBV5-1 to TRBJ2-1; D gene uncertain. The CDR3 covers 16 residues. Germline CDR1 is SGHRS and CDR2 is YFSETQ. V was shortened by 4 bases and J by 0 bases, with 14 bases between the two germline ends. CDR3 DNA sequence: TGCGCCAGCAGCATCCCCCTAGATTTCTCCTACAATGAGCAGTTCTTC. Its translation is CASSIPLDFSYNEQFF. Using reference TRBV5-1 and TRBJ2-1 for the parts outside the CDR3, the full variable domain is KAGVTQTPRYLIKTRGQQVTLSCSPISGHRSVSWYQQTPGQGLQFLFEYFSETQRNKGNFPGRFSGRQFSNSRSEMNVSTLELGDSALYLCASSIPLDFSYNEQFFGPGTRLTVL.

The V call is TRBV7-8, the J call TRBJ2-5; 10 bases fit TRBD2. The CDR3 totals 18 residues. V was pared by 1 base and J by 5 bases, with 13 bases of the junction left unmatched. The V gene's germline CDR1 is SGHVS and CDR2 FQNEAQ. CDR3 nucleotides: TGTGCCAGCAGCTTAGTACCACCAACTAGCGGGGCTCGGGAGACCCAGTACTTC. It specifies CASSLVPPTSGARETQYF.

The CDR3, as DNA: TGTGCCAGCTCCCCAGGACAGAAACTTGTTAATTCACCCCTCCACTTT. Its translation: CASSPGQKLVNSPLHF. The chain carries TRBV18 and TRBJ1-6, with D maybe TRBD1 (6 bases). From germline, CDR1 is KGHSH and CDR2 LQKENI. The ends were cut back, 6 bases at V and 6 bases at J, with 18 bases in the middle. CDR3 size: 16 residues. The full variable domain, rest sourced from reference TRBV18 and TRBJ1-6, is NAGVMQNPRHLVRRRGQEARLRCSPMKGHSHVYWYRQLPEEGLKFMVYLQKENIIDESGMPKERFSAEFPKEGPSILRIQQVVRGDSAAYFCASSPGQKLVNSPLHFGNGTRLTVT.

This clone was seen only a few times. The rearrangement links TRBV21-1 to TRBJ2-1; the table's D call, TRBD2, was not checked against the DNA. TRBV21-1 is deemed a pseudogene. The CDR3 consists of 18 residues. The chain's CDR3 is CASSKVPTSGRAIYEQFF. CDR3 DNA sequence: TGTGCCAGCAGCAAAGTCCCAACTAGCGGGAGGGCCATCTATGAGCAGTTCTTC.

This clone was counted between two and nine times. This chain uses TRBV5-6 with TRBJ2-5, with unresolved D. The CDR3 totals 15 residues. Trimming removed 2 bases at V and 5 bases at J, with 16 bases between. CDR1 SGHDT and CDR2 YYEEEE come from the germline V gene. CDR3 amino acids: CASSLLQYSSETQYF. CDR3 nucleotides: TGTGCCAGCAGCTTACTACAATATTCCTCTGAGACCCAGTACTTC.

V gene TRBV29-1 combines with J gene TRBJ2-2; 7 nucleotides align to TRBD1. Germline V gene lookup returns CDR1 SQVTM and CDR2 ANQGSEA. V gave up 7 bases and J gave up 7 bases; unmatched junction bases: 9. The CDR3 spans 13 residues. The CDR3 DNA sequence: TGCAGCGAGGCGGACAGGCGTAACGGGGAGCTGTTTTTT. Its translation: CSEADRRNGELFF.

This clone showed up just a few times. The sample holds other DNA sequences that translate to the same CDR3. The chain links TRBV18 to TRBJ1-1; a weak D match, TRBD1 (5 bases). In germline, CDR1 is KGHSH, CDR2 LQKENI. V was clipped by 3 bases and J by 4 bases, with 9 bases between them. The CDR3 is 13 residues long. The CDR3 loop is CASSPLGGTEAFF. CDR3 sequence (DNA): TGTGCCAGCTCACCGTTGGGGGGCACTGAAGCTTTCTTT.

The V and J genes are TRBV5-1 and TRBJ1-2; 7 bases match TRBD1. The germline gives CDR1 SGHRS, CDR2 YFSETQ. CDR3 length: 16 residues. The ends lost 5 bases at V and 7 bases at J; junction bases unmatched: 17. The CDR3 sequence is CASSSYGTEELGGYTF. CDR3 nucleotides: TGCGCCAGCAGTTCATATGGGACAGAGGAGCTCGGTGGCTACACCTTC. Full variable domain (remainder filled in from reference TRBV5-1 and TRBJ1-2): KAGVTQTPRYLIKTRGQQVTLSCSPISGHRSVSWYQQTPGQGLQFLFEYFSETQRNKGNFPGRFSGRQFSNSRSEMNVSTLELGDSALYLCASSSYGTEELGGYTFGSGTRLTVV.